These T cell receptor beta chains were read from a single sample in a study of OX40 agonist ivuxolimab in advanced cancers. Using immunoSEQ multiplex PCR, the repertoire was profiled, and TCRdb retains in-frame clones only, with some absent. In the table there are 60,000 or so clones, 90% to 95% of which are singletons. The source was CD4+ or CD8+ T cells sorted from blood, collected in a trial of the OX40 agonist ivuxolimab. The receptors here all came from an adult with an advanced solid tumor such as melanoma, head and neck, liver or kidney cancer. CDR3s include the opening cysteine and the closing phenylalanine or tryptophan. A D gene is named only where the DNA matches it firmly. Clone sizes are given selectively: once, few, many, or a class where the clone is expanded.

j_call,v_call,d_call,clone_size,cdr3_nt,cdr3_aa
TRBJ2-1,TRBV7-8,.,.,TGTGCCAGCAGCCTTGGGACGGGGCTTAGTTCCTACAATGAGCAGTTCTTC,CASSLGTGLSSYNEQFF
TRBJ1-1,TRBV5-6,.,.,TGTGCCAGCAGCTTGCCGGGGGGCGGGCGAGCTTTCTTT,CASSLPGGGRAFF
TRBJ1-1,TRBV5-6,.,.,TGTGCCAGCAGCCCAGTGTGGACGAACACTGAAGCTTTCTTT,CASSPVWTNTEAFF
TRBJ2-3,TRBV5-4,TRBD2,.,TGTGCCAGCAGCTTAGCGGGAGGTATCACAGATACGCAGTATTTT,CASSLAGGITDTQYF
TRBJ2-7,TRBV9,.,.,TGTGCCAGCAGCGTAGCTCTCGCTAGTGACGAGCAGTACTTC,CASSVALASDEQYF
TRBJ1-2,TRBV9,.,.,TGTGCCAGCAGCGTCGCACAGATGTATGGCTACACCTTC,CASSVAQMYGYTF
TRBJ2-1,TRBV27,TRBD2,.,TGTGCCAGCACCAACTGGGGGGCACCTAGCGGGGTGTACAATGAGCAGTTCTTC,CASTNWGAPSGVYNEQFF
TRBJ2-1,TRBV6-5,.,.,TGTGCCAGCACCCCCCTGCGGGAGCAGTTCTTC,CASTPLREQFF
TRBJ2-7,TRBV7-8,.,.,TGTGCCAGCAGCCCCCGACTGAGCTACGAGCAGTACTTC,CASSPRLSYEQYF
TRBJ1-2,TRBV10-2,.,.,TGCGCCAGCAGTGAGGAGGGTTCAAATGGCTACACCTTC,CASSEEGSNGYTF
TRBJ2-2,TRBV16,.,.,TGTGCCAGCAGCCAATCTCGGCAGAACACCGGGGAGCTGTTTTTT,CASSQSRQNTGELFF
TRBJ2-5,TRBV9,TRBD2,once,TGTGCCAGCAGCGTAGGTGCTAGCGGGAGTCAAGAGACCCAGTACTTC,CASSVGASGSQETQYF
TRBJ2-7,TRBV19,.,few,TGTGCCAGTAGCCAGGGATACGAGCAGTACTTC,CASSQGYEQYF
TRBJ1-1,TRBV6-1,TRBD1,.,TGTGCCAGCAGGCCCGACAGGGGTAACACTGAAGCTTTCTTT,CASRPDRGNTEAFF
TRBJ2-7,TRBV7-2,.,once,TGTGCCAGCAGCGTATTTGAGACAGAATACGAGCAGTACTTC,CASSVFETEYEQYF
TRBJ2-5,TRBV7-9,TRBD2,.,TGTGCCAGCAGCTTAGTCTACAGCGGGAGTATGGAGACCCAGTACTTC,CASSLVYSGSMETQYF